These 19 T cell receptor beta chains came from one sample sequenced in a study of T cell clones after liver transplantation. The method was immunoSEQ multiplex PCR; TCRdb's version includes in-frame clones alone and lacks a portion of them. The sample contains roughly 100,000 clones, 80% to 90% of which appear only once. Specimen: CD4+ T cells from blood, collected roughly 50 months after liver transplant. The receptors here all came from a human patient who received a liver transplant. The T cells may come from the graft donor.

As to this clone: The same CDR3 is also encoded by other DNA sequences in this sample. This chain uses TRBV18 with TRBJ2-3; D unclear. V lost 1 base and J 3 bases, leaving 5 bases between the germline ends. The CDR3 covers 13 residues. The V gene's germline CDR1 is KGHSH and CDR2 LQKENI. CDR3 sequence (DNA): TGTGCCAGCTCACCACAATCGACAGATACGCAGTATTTT. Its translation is CASSPQSTDTQYF.

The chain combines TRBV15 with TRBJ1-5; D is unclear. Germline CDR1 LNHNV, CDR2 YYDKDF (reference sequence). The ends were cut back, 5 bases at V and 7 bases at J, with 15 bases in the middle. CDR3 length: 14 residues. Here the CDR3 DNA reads TGTGCCACCAGCGGTTCAGTGGGTTACCAGCCCCAGCATTTT. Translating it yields CATSGSVGYQPQHF. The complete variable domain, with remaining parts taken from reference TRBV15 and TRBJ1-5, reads DAMVIQNPRYQVTQFGKPVTLSCSQTLNHNVMYWYQQKSSQAPKLLFHYYDKDFNNEADTPDNFQSRRPNTSFCFLDIRSPGLGDTAMYLCATSGSVGYQPQHFGDGTRLSIL.

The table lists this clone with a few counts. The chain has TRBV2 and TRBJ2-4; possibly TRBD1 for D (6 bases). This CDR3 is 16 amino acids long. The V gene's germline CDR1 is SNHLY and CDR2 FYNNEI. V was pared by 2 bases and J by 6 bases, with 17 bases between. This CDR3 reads CASSEQGPASPNIQYF. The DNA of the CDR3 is TGTGCCAGCAGTGAACAGGGGCCGGCTAGTCCAAACATTCAGTACTTC.

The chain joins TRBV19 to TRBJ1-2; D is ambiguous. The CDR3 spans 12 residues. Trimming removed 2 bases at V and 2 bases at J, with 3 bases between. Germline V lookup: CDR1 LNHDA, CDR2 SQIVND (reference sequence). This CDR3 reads CASSIRNYGYTF. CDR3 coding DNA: TGTGCCAGTAGTATACGGAACTATGGCTACACCTTC.

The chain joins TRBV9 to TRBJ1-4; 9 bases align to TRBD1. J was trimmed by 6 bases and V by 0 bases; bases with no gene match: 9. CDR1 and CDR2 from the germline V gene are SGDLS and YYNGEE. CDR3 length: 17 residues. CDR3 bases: TGTGCCAGCAGCGTAGGTCCGGGACAGGGATTTGATGAAAAACTGTTTTTT. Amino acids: CASSVGPGQGFDEKLFF.

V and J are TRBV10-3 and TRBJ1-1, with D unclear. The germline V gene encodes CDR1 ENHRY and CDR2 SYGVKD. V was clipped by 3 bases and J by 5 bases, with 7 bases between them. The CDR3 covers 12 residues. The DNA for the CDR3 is TGTGCCATCAGTGAACAAGGAACTGAAGCTTTCTTT. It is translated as CAISEQGTEAFF.

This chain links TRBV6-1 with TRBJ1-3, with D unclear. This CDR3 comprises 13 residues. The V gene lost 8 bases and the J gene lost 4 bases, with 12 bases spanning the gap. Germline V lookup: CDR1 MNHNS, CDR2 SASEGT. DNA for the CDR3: TGTGCCAGCCAGGTTGTGGGAGGAAACACCATATATTTT. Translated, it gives CASQVVGGNTIYF.

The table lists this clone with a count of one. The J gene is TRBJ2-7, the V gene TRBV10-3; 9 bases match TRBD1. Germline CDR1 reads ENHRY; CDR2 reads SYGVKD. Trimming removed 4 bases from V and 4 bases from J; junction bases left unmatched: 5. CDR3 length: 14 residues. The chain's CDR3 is CAISAGTGRYEQYF. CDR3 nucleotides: TGTGCCATCAGTGCTGGGACAGGGCGGTACGAGCAGTACTTC.

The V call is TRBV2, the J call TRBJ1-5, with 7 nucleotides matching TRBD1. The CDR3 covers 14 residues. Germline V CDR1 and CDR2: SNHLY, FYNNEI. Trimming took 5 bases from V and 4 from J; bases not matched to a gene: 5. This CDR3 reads CASSRQGTNQPQHF. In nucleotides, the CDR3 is TGTGCCAGCAGTAGACAGGGTACGAATCAGCCCCAGCATTTT.

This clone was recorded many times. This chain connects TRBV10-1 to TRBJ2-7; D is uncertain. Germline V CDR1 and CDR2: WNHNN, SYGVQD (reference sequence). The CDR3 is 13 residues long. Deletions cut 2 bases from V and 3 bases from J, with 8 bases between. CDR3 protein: CASSESSFYEQYF. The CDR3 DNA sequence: TGCGCCAGCAGTGAGAGTAGTTTCTACGAGCAGTACTTC.

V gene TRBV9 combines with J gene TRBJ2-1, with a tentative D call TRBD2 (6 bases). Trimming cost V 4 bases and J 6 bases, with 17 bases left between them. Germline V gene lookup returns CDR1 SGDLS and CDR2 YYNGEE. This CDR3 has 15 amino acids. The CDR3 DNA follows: TGTGCCAGCAGCCCTGGGACTCTAGGGAGCAATGAGCAGTTCTTC. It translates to CASSPGTLGSNEQFF.

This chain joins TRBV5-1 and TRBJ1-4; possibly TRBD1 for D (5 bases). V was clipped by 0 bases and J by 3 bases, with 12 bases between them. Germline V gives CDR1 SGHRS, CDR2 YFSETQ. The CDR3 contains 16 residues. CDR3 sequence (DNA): TGCGCCAGCAGCTTGGGGATCCTGGGGGCTAATGAAAAACTGTTTTTT. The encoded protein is CASSLGILGANEKLFF. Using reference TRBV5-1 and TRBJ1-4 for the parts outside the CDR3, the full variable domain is KAGVTQTPRYLIKTRGQQVTLSCSPISGHRSVSWYQQTPGQGLQFLFEYFSETQRNKGNFPGRFSGRQFSNSRSEMNVSTLELGDSALYLCASSLGILGANEKLFFGSGTQLSVL.

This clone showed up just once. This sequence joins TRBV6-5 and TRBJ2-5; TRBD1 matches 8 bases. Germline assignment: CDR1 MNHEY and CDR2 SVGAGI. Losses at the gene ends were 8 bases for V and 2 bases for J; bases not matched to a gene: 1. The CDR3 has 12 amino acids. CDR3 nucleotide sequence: TGTGCCAGCCGACAGGGGCAAGAGACCCAGTACTTC. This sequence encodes CASRQGQETQYF.

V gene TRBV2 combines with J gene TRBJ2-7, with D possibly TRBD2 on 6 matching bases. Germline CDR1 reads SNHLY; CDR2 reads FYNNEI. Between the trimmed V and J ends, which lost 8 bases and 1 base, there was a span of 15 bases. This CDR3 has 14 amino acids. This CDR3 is CASSPNGGSYEQYF. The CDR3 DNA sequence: TGTGCCAGCTCTCCAAACGGGGGATCCTACGAGCAGTACTTC.

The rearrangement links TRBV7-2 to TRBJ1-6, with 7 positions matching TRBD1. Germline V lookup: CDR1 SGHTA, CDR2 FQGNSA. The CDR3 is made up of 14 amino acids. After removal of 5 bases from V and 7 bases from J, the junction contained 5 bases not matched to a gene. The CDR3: CASSLRQGNSPLHF. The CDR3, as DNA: TGTGCCAGCAGCCTTAGACAGGGAAATTCACCCCTCCACTTT.

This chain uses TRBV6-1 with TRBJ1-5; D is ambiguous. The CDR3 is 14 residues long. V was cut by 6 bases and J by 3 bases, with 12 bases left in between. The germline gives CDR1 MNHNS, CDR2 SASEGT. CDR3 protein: CASRQTQVNQPQHF. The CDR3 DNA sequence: TGTGCCAGCAGACAGACGCAGGTCAATCAGCCCCAGCATTTT.

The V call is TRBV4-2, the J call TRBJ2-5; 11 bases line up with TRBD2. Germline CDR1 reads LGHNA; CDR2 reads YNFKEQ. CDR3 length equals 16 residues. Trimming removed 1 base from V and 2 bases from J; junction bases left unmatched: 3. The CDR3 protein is CASSQGGTSGQETQYF. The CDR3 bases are TGTGCCAGCAGCCAAGGAGGGACTAGCGGTCAAGAGACCCAGTACTTC.

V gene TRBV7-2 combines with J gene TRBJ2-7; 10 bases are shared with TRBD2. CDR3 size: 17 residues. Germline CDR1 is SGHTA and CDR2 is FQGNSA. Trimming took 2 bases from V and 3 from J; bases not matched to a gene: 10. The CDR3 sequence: CASSLPLAGVVGYEQYF. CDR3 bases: TGTGCCAGCAGCTTACCCCTAGCGGGGGTGGTAGGCTACGAGCAGTACTTC.

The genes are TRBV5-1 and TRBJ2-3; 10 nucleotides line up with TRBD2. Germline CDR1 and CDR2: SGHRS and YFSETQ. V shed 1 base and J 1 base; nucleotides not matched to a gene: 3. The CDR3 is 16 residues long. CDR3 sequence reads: CASSLSTSGGTDTQYF. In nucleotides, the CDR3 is TGCGCCAGCAGCTTGTCCACTAGCGGGGGCACAGATACGCAGTATTTT.